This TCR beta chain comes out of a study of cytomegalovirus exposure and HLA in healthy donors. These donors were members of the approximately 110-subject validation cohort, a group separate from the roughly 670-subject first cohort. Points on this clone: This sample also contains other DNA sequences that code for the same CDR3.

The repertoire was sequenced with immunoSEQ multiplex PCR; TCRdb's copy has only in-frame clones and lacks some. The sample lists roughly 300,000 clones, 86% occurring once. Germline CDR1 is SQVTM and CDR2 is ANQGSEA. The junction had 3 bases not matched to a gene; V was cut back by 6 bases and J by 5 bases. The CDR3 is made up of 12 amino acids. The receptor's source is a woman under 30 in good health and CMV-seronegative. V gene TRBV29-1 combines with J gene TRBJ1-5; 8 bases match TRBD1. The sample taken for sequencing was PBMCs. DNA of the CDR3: TGCAGCGTGGGGACAGGAGATCAGCCCCAGCATTTT. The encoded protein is CSVGTGDQPQHF.